Listed here are 3 T cell receptor beta chains from one sample, sequenced in a study of T cells in Graves' hyperthyroidism and ophthalmopathy (dated by TCRdb to 2018 to 2020). Preparation of the library involved multiplex PCR. The sequencing machine was an Illumina HiSeq 2000. The TCR beta CDR3 regions were amplified from RNA transcripts. The first round of RT-PCR for the TCR CDR3 was performed with the HTBI primer set and the Qiagen OneStep RT-PCR kit. TCRdb reprocessing: public reads trimmed at Q25 with fastp, clones called with MiXCR, in-frame beta chains kept. Rows with a matching CDR3 protein are joined into one entry that keeps the most common DNA and genes. The table for this sample lists about 410,000 distinct CDR3 sequences; roughly 14% of them were counted only once. About 12% of the sample is held by the ten biggest clonotypes. The sequenced sample consisted of blood. These receptors originate from a man aged 18 to 35 with Graves' ophthalmopathy.

Concerning this clonotype itself: A much larger clone sits a single nucleotide away, making a read error possible. The rearrangement joins TRBV30 to TRBJ2-1; D is unclear. With 1 base removed from V and 6 bases from J, the gap between germline ends came to 7 bases. The CDR3 runs to 12 residues. The germline gives CDR1 GTSNPN, CDR2 SVGIG (reference sequence). CDR3 nucleotides: TGTGCCTGGAGTGAGGTAGTCAATGAGCAGTTCTTC. Its protein product is CAWSEVVNEQFF.

Many counts were recorded for this clonotype. This rearrangement joins TRBV2 to TRBJ1-1; possible D gene TRBD1, 5 bases. The CDR3 totals 15 residues. The V end was cut by 8 bases, the J end by 0 bases, with 16 bases between. Per germline, CDR1 SNHLY and CDR2 FYNNEI. As DNA, the CDR3 is TGTGCCAGCGGGGCCGGGACGCCCTTGAACACTGAAGCTTTCTTT. Its protein is CASGAGTPLNTEAFF.

This clonotype was seen at least ten times. This chain connects TRBV11-2 to TRBJ2-5; D is possibly TRBD1 (5 bases). The CDR3 runs 15 residues. Germline loops: CDR1 SGHAT, CDR2 FQNNGV. The germline V and J ends were trimmed by 0 bases and 10 bases, with 18 bases remaining between them. The DNA of the CDR3 is TGTGCCAGCAGCTTAGAATCGGCAGGGAATTTAGGCCAGTACTTC. Translation: CASSLESAGNLGQYF.